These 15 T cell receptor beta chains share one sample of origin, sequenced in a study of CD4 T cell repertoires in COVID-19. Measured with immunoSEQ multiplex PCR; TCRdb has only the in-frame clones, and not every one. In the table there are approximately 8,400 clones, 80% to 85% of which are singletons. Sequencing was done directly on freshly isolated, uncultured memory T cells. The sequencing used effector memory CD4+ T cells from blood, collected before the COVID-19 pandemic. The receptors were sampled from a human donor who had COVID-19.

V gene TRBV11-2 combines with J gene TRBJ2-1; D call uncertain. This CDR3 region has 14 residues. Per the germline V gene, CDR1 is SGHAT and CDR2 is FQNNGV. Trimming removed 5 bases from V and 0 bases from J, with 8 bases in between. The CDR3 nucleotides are TGTGCCAGCAGCCCCCTCCTCTCCTACAATGAGCAGTTCTTC. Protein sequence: CASSPLLSYNEQFF.

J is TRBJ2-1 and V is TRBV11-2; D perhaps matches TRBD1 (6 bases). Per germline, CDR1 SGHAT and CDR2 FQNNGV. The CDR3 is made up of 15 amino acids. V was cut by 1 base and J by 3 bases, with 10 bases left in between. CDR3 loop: CASSLGGGDYNEQFF. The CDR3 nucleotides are TGTGCCAGCAGCTTAGGAGGGGGAGACTACAATGAGCAGTTCTTC.

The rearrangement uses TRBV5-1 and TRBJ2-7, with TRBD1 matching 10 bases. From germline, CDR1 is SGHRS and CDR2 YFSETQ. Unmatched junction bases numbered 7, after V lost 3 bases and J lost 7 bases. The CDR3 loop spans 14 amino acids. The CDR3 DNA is TGCGCCAGCAGCTCGGAACGGACAGGGGGGGAGCAGTACTTC. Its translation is CASSSERTGGEQYF.

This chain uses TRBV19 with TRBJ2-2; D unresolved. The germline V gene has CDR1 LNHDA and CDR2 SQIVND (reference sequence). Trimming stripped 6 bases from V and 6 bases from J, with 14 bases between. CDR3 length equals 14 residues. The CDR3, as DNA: TGTGCCAGTAGAACACCGGGTCTATCCGGGGAGCTGTTTTTT. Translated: CASRTPGLSGELFF. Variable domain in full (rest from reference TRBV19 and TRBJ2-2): DGGITQSPKYLFRKEGQNVTLSCEQNLNHDAMYWYRQDPGQGLRLIYYSQIVNDFQKGDIAEGYSVSREKKESFPLTVTSAQKNPTAFYLCASRTPGLSGELFFGEGSRLTVL.

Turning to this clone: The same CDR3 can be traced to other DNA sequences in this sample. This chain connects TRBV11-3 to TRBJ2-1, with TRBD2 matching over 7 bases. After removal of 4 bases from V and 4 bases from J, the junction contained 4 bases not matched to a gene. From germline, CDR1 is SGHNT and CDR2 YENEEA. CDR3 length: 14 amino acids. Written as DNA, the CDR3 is TGTGCCAGCAGCTCGGGGGGATCATACAATGAGCAGTTCTTC. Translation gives CASSSGGSYNEQFF. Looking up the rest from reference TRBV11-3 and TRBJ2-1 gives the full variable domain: EAGVVQSPRYKIIEKKQPVAFWCNPISGHNTLYWYLQNLGQGPELLIRYENEEAVDDSQLPKDRFSAERLKGVDSTLKIQPAELGDSAVYLCASSSGGSYNEQFFGPGTRLTVL.

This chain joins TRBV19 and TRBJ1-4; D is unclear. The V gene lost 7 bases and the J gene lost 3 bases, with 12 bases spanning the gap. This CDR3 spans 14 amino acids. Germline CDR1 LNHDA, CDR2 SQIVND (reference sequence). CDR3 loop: CASNRPGSNEKLFF. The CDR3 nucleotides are TGTGCCAGTAATCGTCCGGGGTCTAATGAAAAACTGTTTTTT.

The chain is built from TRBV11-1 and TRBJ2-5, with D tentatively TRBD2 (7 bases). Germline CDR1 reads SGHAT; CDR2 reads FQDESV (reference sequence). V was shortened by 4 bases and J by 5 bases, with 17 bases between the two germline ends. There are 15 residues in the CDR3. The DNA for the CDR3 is TGTGCCAGCAGCTCAGAGGGGGGGCGAGGGGAGACCCAGTACTTC. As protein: CASSSEGGRGETQYF.

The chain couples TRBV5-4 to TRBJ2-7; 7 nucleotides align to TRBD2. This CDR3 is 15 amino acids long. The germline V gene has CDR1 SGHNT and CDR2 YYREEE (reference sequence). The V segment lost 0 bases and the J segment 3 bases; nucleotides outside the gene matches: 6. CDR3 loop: CASSLDPAGIYEQYF. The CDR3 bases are TGTGCCAGCAGCTTGGATCCAGCGGGGATCTACGAGCAGTACTTC.

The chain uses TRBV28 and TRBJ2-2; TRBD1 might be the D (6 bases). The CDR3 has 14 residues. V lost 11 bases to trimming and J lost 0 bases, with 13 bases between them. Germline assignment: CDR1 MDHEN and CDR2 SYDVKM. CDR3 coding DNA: TGTGCCTTATCGGACAGCGCGAACACCGGGGAGCTGTTTTTT. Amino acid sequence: CALSDSANTGELFF.

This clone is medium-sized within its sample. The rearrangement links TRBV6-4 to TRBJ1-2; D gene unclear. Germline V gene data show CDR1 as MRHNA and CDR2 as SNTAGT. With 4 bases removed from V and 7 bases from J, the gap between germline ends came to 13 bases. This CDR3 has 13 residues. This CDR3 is CASSATLFGGYTF. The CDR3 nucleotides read TGTGCCAGCAGTGCCACTCTCTTCGGTGGCTACACCTTC.

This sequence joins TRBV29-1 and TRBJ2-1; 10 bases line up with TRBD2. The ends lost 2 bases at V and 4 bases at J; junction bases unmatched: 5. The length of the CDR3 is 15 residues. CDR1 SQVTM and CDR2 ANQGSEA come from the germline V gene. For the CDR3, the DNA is TGCAGCGTTGAAAGCGGGAGGGCGCGATACAATGAGCAGTTCTTC. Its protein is CSVESGRARYNEQFF.

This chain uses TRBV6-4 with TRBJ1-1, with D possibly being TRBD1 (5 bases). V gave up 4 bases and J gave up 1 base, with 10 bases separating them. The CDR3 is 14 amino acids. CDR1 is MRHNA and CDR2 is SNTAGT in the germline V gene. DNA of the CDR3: TGTGCCAGCAGTGCCCAGGGTCCGAACACTGAAGCTTTCTTT. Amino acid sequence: CASSAQGPNTEAFF.

The CDR3 sequence is CASRPGQGARGANVLTF. The CDR3 nucleotides read TGTGCCAGCAGACCGGGACAGGGGGCGCGTGGGGCCAACGTCCTGACTTTC. This chain joins TRBV28 and TRBJ2-6; TRBD1 matches at 12 bases. The CDR3 contains 17 residues. J was trimmed by 3 bases and V by 6 bases; bases with no gene match: 6. The V gene's germline CDR1 is MDHEN and CDR2 SYDVKM.

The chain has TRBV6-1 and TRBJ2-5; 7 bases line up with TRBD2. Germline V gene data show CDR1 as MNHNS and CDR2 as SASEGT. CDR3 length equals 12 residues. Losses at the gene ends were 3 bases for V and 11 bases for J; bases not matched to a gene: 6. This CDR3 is CASSDDTSAQYF. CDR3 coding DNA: TGTGCCAGCAGTGACGATACTAGCGCGCAGTACTTC.

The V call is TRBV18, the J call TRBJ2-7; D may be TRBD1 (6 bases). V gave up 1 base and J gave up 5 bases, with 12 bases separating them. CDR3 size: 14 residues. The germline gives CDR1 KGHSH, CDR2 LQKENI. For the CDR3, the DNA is TGTGCCAGCTCACCACGGCAGGGGAGCGACGAGCAGTACTTC. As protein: CASSPRQGSDEQYF. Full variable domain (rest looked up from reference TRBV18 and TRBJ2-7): NAGVMQNPRHLVRRRGQEARLRCSPMKGHSHVYWYRQLPEEGLKFMVYLQKENIIDESGMPKERFSAEFPKEGPSILRIQQVVRGDSAAYFCASSPRQGSDEQYFGPGTRLTVT.